This entry describes one T cell receptor (beta chain). The sample is drawn from a study of blood T cell repertoires in COVID-19. Study summary: The analysed material was cDNA or gDNA that came from T cells, B-cell-depleted T cells, or PBMCs.

The data were produced by immunoSEQ multiplex PCR, yet TCRdb's version contains in-frame clones alone and is incomplete. The sample lists 300,000 to 400,000 clones; roughly nine tenths were seen once. Those who participated ranged in age from roughly 18 to 100 years and resided in roughly 26 US areas. Clinical histories supplied by participants themselves formed the basis of cohort assignment. Recovered status in Cohort 3 required two negative PCRs, clearance, or symptom resolution. The TCR was taken from a man younger than 30 who had recovered from COVID-19. The sample taken for sequencing was PBMCs or T cells enriched from blood (not recorded which).

CDR3 loop: CASSPGTVTYEQYF. The CDR3 nucleotides are TGTGCCAGCAGCCCCGGGACAGTCACCTACGAGCAGTACTTC. The V and J genes are TRBV6-5 and TRBJ2-7; the match to TRBD1 covers 7 bases. V shed 6 bases, J shed 2 bases, and the junction held 7 bases outside the gene matches. This CDR3 has 14 amino acids. The germline V gene has CDR1 MNHEY and CDR2 SVGAGI.